This T cell receptor (beta chain) was sequenced in a study of beta chain features in type 1 diabetes. CDR3 size: 17 residues. Germline V gene data show CDR1 as SGHRS and CDR2 as YFSETQ. Trimming took 0 bases from V and 4 from J; bases not matched to a gene: 9. Populations isolated by sorting all had purity greater than 95%. All of the isolated RNA was reverse transcribed, so expressed TCRB transcripts were sequenced. The assay was immunoSEQ multiplex PCR, and TCRdb's table has in-frame clones only and misses some. The table includes around 300,000 clones, about 8% detected once. This rearrangement joins TRBV5-1 to TRBJ2-5; TRBD2 agrees at 10 bases. Sequences were obtained from central memory CD4+ T cells from blood. The TCR comes from a woman aged 18-29 years in good health. CDR3 sequence (DNA): TGCGCCAGCAGCTTGGGAGCGGGGGGGCCGAGTCGAGAGACCCAGTACTTC. Residues: CASSLGAGGPSRETQYF.